What follows are 16 T cell receptor beta chains derived from one specimen sequenced in a study of blood T cell repertoires in COVID-19. Using immunoSEQ multiplex PCR, the repertoire was profiled, and TCRdb retains in-frame clones only, with some absent. In the table there are under 200,000 clones, approximately 79% of which are singletons. Sequencing was performed on peripheral blood. The receptor set was obtained from a man under 40 with active or convalescent COVID-19.

J is TRBJ1-6 and V is TRBV6-1, with a weak D call TRBD1 (6 bases). This CDR3 is 16 amino acids long. Trimming removed 2 bases from V and 7 bases from J, with 15 bases in between. Germline CDR1 and CDR2: MNHNS and SASEGT. The CDR3 is CASSELGRGGNSPLHF. DNA of the CDR3: TGTGCCAGCAGTGAACTAGGCAGGGGCGGCAATTCACCCCTCCACTTT.

Ten or more counts support this clone. This chain uses TRBV6-5 with TRBJ2-2; D not resolved. CDR1 is MNHEY, CDR2 SVGAGI, per germline. Trimming took off 10 bases at V and 6 bases at J, with 9 bases between the two ends. This CDR3 spans 11 amino acids. CDR3 protein: CATRLSGELFF. Written as DNA, the CDR3 is TGTGCCACCCGACTCTCCGGGGAGCTGTTTTTT.

As concerns this clone: Other DNA sequences within the sample encode an identical CDR3. V gene TRBV19 combines with J gene TRBJ1-2; 12 bases align to TRBD1. V shed 6 bases, J shed 3 bases, and the junction held 2 bases outside the gene matches. Germline loops: CDR1 LNHDA, CDR2 SQIVND (reference sequence). The CDR3 length is 14 residues. CDR3 nucleotide sequence: TGTGCCAGTAGAGGGACAGGGGGCGACTATGGCTACACCTTC. This codes for CASRGTGGDYGYTF.

Points on this clone: This sample includes further DNA sequences coding for the same CDR3. This chain links TRBV7-9 with TRBJ1-1, with D unresolved. CDR1 is SEHNR, CDR2 FQNEAQ, per germline (reference sequence). Trimming shortened V by 3 bases and J by 1 base, and 6 bases separated the two germline ends. The CDR3 covers 13 residues. The CDR3 DNA sequence: TGTGCCAGCAGCTTTGAGGGGAACACTGAAGCTTTCTTT. It translates to CASSFEGNTEAFF.

The CDR3 reads CASSMVRQNTEAFF. The CDR3, as DNA: TGTGCCAGTAGTATGGTCCGACAGAACACTGAAGCTTTCTTT. V and J are TRBV19 and TRBJ1-1, with D hard to call. The V end lost 3 bases, the J end lost 1 base, and 9 bases lay between the germline ends. The CDR3 runs to 14 residues. Germline loops: CDR1 LNHDA, CDR2 SQIVND (reference sequence).

This rearrangement joins TRBV4-1 to TRBJ2-1; TRBD2 matches at 8 bases. J gave up 0 bases and V 4 bases, and 8 bases lay outside the gene matches. Germline loops: CDR1 MGHRA, CDR2 YSYEKL. The CDR3 has 17 residues. This CDR3 is CASSRVTGTSSYNEQFF. Here the CDR3 DNA reads TGCGCCAGCAGCCGAGTTACCGGGACTAGCTCCTACAATGAGCAGTTCTTC.

The chain employs TRBV4-1 and TRBJ1-3; D ambiguous. V was cut by 0 bases and J by 4 bases, with 7 bases left in between. The CDR3 sequence is 14 residues long. The germline CDR1 and CDR2 sequences are MGHRA and YSYEKL. The CDR3 here is CASSQDTQGNTIYF. In DNA form, the CDR3 reads TGCGCCAGCAGCCAAGATACCCAGGGAAACACCATATATTTT.

CDR3 DNA sequence: TGTGCCAGCAGCCCCGGACAGATAAATGAGCAGTTCTTC. Its translation is CASSPGQINEQFF. The V and J genes are TRBV9 and TRBJ2-1, with a weak D call TRBD1 (6 bases). CDR3 length: 13 amino acids. V was shortened by 4 bases and J by 7 bases, with 12 bases between the two germline ends. CDR1 is SGDLS and CDR2 is YYNGEE in the germline V gene.

This clone was seen once. CDR3 amino acids: CASSRTSGYEQYF. The DNA for the CDR3 is TGTGCCAGCAGTCGGACTAGCGGCTACGAGCAGTACTTC. This rearrangement joins TRBV6-2 or TRBV6-3 to TRBJ2-7; 10 nucleotides match TRBD2. Germline trimming cut 5 bases from V and 3 bases from J; bases unmatched to any gene: 1. There are 13 residues in the CDR3. Germline V lookup: CDR1 MNHEY, CDR2 SVGEGT.

This chain links TRBV28 with TRBJ1-5, with D perhaps matching TRBD1 (6 bases). Germline V CDR1 and CDR2: MDHEN, SYDVKM. V lost 7 bases, J lost 7 bases, and 23 bases lay in between. CDR3 length equals 16 residues. In nucleotides, the CDR3 is TGTGCCAGCACCTCGATGGGAACAGGGACGACGCAGCCCCAGCATTTT. Translated, it gives CASTSMGTGTTQPQHF.

The genes are TRBV4-1 and TRBJ1-5; the D gene is possibly TRBD1 (5 bases). The CDR3 length is 15 residues. Germline V lookup: CDR1 MGHRA, CDR2 YSYEKL. The V end lost 4 bases, the J end lost 2 bases, and 12 bases lay between the germline ends. Here the CDR3 reads CASSRGGGGNQPQHF. In nucleotides, the CDR3 is TGCGCCAGCAGCCGGGGGGGAGGCGGCAATCAGCCCCAGCATTTT.

The chain is built from TRBV12-3 or TRBV12-4 and TRBJ1-6, with a possible D match to TRBD1 (6 bases). V lost 5 bases to trimming and J lost 10 bases, with 12 bases between them. This CDR3 comprises 13 residues. This chain's CDR3 is CASSRRDISPLHF. The CDR3 region has the DNA TGTGCCAGCAGTCGCCGGGACATATCACCCCTCCACTTT.

This clone came up a few times. The chain links TRBV2 to TRBJ1-5; no clear D. V lost 5 bases and J lost 0, with 20 bases in between. The germline V gene has CDR1 SNHLY and CDR2 FYNNEI. The CDR3 runs to 18 residues. The CDR3 DNA follows: TGTGCCAGCAGTCCGACAAGGATTCAACGTTATAGCAATCAGCCCCAGCATTTT. Its protein product is CASSPTRIQRYSNQPQHF. The whole variable domain, remainder taken from reference TRBV2 and TRBJ1-5, is EPEVTQTPSHQVTQMGQEVILRCVPISNHLYFYWYRQILGQKVEFLVSFYNNEISEKSEIFDDQFSVERPDGSNFTLKIRSTKLEDSAMYFCASSPTRIQRYSNQPQHFGDGTRLSIL.

The chain is built from TRBV6-1 and TRBJ1-1; D gene uncertain. Germline CDR1 MNHNS, CDR2 SASEGT. The CDR3 length is 14 residues. V shed 0 bases and J shed 9 bases, with 14 bases lying between them. The CDR3 loop reads CASSEASQATKAFF. CDR3 DNA: TGTGCCAGCAGTGAAGCGAGTCAGGCCACAAAAGCTTTCTTT.

There are a few counts of this clone. Other DNA sequences of this sample code for an identical CDR3. This chain uses TRBV5-4 with TRBJ2-5; the D gene is possibly TRBD2 (7 bases). In germline, CDR1 is SGHNT, CDR2 YYREEE (reference sequence). The CDR3 runs 14 residues. Trimming removed 3 bases from V and 2 bases from J, with 11 bases in between. The CDR3: CASSWRGPQETQYF. CDR3 nucleotide sequence: TGTGCCAGCAGCTGGCGGGGGCCTCAAGAGACCCAGTACTTC.

This chain uses TRBV10-2 with TRBJ1-2; D gene ambiguous. Trimming shortened V by 0 bases and J by 7 bases, and 15 bases separated the two germline ends. CDR1 is WSHSY, CDR2 SAAADI, per germline. CDR3 length equals 15 residues. CDR3 coding DNA: TGCGCCAGCAGTGAGTCGAAACGGGAGCCCCGTGGCTACACCTTC. Encoded protein: CASSESKREPRGYTF.